The 26 T cell receptor beta chains below come from one sample, sequenced in a study of shared clonotypes between healthy human individuals. Some clones are missing from TCRdb's copy, which holds only in-frame ones; the method was immunoSEQ multiplex PCR. This sample has 980,000 or so clones, with 60% to 85% found just once. The specimen was memory CD4+ T cells sorted from blood. The subset was: CD45RA-negative fraction. The source of these receptors is a man younger than 35 in good health.

The V gene is TRBV14, the J gene TRBJ1-2; D call uncertain. The length of the CDR3 is 16 residues. Per germline, CDR1 SGHDN and CDR2 FVKESK. The V gene lost 0 bases and the J gene lost 4 bases, with 15 bases spanning the gap. CDR3 bases: TGTGCCAGCAGCCAAGATCACGGGCCTCGACTCTATGGCTACACCTTC. This sequence encodes CASSQDHGPRLYGYTF.

The CDR3 DNA follows: TGTGCCATCAGTGACAACGGGAGGGCCGGGGGAGAGACCCAGTACTTC. Protein product: CAISDNGRAGGETQYF. This sequence joins TRBV10-3 and TRBJ2-5; TRBD2 agrees at 8 bases. The junction had 10 bases not matched to a gene; V was cut back by 3 bases and J by 4 bases. Germline V gene data show CDR1 as ENHRY and CDR2 as SYGVKD. The CDR3 has 16 amino acids.

A note on this clone: Other DNA sequences from this sample encode an identical CDR3 as well. The chain combines TRBV5-1 with TRBJ2-5; D not resolved. The germline V and J ends were trimmed by 4 bases and 4 bases, with 11 bases remaining between them. The CDR3 contains 13 residues. Germline values: CDR1 SGHRS, CDR2 YFSETQ. CDR3 region: CASSPGVGETQYF. Written as DNA, the CDR3 is TGCGCCAGCAGCCCGGGTGTTGGAGAGACCCAGTACTTC.

V and J are TRBV7-2 and TRBJ2-7, with D maybe TRBD2 (7 bases). Germline CDR1 SGHTA, CDR2 FQGNSA. V lost 5 bases to trimming and J lost 1 base, with 12 bases between them. There are 14 residues in the CDR3. The CDR3 region is CASSPQGGSYEQYF. The CDR3, as DNA: TGTGCCAGCAGCCCACAGGGAGGGTCCTACGAGCAGTACTTC.

CDR3 in amino acids: CASRISPTQPNQPQHF. Written as DNA, the CDR3 is TGTGCCAGTAGGATATCCCCGACACAGCCCAATCAGCCCCAGCATTTT. The chain has TRBV19 and TRBJ1-5; no definite D call. Per the germline V gene, CDR1 is LNHDA and CDR2 is SQIVND (reference sequence). The V end was cut by 6 bases, the J end by 3 bases, with 18 bases between. The CDR3 has 16 amino acids.

The chain uses TRBV12-5 and TRBJ1-1; 8 bases align to TRBD1. Germline V gene data show CDR1 as LGHNT and CDR2 as FRNRAP. This CDR3 has 15 amino acids. The J segment lost 4 bases and the V segment lost 7 bases, leaving 11 bases of the junction unmatched. The CDR3: CASALDRVGITEAFF. The CDR3 nucleotides are TGTGCTAGTGCCCTGGACAGGGTTGGTATCACTGAAGCTTTCTTT. The full variable domain, rest sourced from reference TRBV12-5 and TRBJ1-1, is DARVTQTPRHKVTEMGQEVTMRCQPILGHNTVFWYRQTMMQGLELLAYFRNRAPLDDSGMPKDRFSAEMPDATLATLKIQPSEPRDSAVYFCASALDRVGITEAFFGQGTRLTVV.

This clone was picked up a small number of times. This chain links TRBV10-1 with TRBJ1-3; D is possibly TRBD1 (6 bases). Germline CDR1 WNHNN, CDR2 SYGVQD (reference sequence). This CDR3 has 14 amino acids. V lost 3 bases and J lost 4, with 10 bases in between. CDR3 nucleotide sequence: TGCGCCAGCAGTGAAGCAGGGGTCGGAAACACCATATATTTT. As protein: CASSEAGVGNTIYF.

V gene TRBV5-4 combines with J gene TRBJ2-3; D might be TRBD2 (8 bases). The CDR3 length is 15 residues. The germline gives CDR1 SGHNT, CDR2 YYREEE (reference sequence). Trimming removed 2 bases at V and 2 bases at J, with 12 bases between. The CDR3, as DNA: TGTGCCAGCAGCTTTCGGGAGGGGGCCACAGATACGCAGTATTTT. This translates into CASSFREGATDTQYF. The full variable domain, its missing parts supplied by reference TRBV5-4 and TRBJ2-3, is ETGVTQSPTHLIKTRGQQVTLRCSSQSGHNTVSWYQQALGQGPQFIFQYYREEENGRGNFPPRFSGLQFPNYSSELNVNALELDDSALYLCASSFREGATDTQYFGPGTRLTVL.

The CDR3 DNA is TGCGCCAGCAGCAACGGACCGGGACAGGGACAGGTAGAGACCCAGTACTTC. Translated: CASSNGPGQGQVETQYF. V gene TRBV5-1 combines with J gene TRBJ2-5; 9 positions match TRBD1. Germline loops: CDR1 SGHRS, CDR2 YFSETQ. The CDR3 length is 17 residues. V gave up 4 bases and J gave up 4 bases; unmatched junction bases: 14.

The chain joins TRBV11-3 to TRBJ2-3, with D possibly being TRBD1 (6 bases). The CDR3 is made up of 15 amino acids. Germline lookup yields CDR1 SGHNT and CDR2 YENEEA. V lost 5 bases to trimming and J lost 8 bases, with 20 bases between them. The CDR3 nucleotides read TGTGCCAGCAGCCCGACACGACAGGCCCCAGGTACGCAGTATTTT. Protein sequence: CASSPTRQAPGTQYF.

In this sample, this clone turned up a few times. The V call is TRBV19, the J call TRBJ1-1; possible D gene TRBD1, 5 bases. The CDR3 runs 15 residues. The germline CDR1 and CDR2 sequences are LNHDA and SQIVND (reference sequence). The V end was cut by 7 bases, the J end by 7 bases, with 22 bases between. CDR3: CASTNPLGGRGEAFF. The CDR3 coding sequence is TGTGCCAGTACCAACCCCCTGGGGGGACGCGGTGAAGCTTTCTTT.

This clone was seen just once. J is TRBJ2-4 and V is TRBV5-6, with no clear D. Germline-derived CDR1 and CDR2 are SGHDT and YYEEEE. Trimming took off 2 bases at V and 0 bases at J, with 9 bases between the two ends. There are 15 residues in the CDR3. The CDR3 sequence: CASSFLDLAKNIQYF. The CDR3 coding sequence is TGTGCCAGCAGCTTCTTAGACTTAGCCAAAAACATTCAGTACTTC.

Concerning this clone itself: It differs at one base from a far larger clone, so likely a read error. This sample includes further DNA sequences coding for the same CDR3. V usage is TRBV10-3 and J usage is TRBJ2-7; D uncertain. The CDR3 has 12 residues. Per germline, CDR1 ENHRY and CDR2 SYGVKD. The CDR3 spells CAISEKVYEQYF. CDR3 DNA: TGTGCCATCAGTGAAAAGGTTTACGAGCAGTACTTT.

There are a few counts of this clone. The gene calls are TRBV7-2 and TRBJ1-1; D gene ambiguous. The germline gives CDR1 SGHTA, CDR2 FQGNSA. The V gene lost 2 bases and the J gene lost 1 base, with 5 bases spanning the gap. The CDR3 runs to 13 residues. The CDR3, as DNA: TGTGCCAGCAGCTTAAGGAAGAACACTGAAGCTTTCTTT. Translation: CASSLRKNTEAFF.

Only a few counts were recorded for this clone. The J gene is TRBJ1-1, the V gene TRBV19; the D gene is possibly TRBD1 (5 bases). CDR1 LNHDA and CDR2 SQIVND come from the germline V gene (reference sequence). V was trimmed by 7 bases and J by 5 bases, leaving 17 bases between them. The CDR3 has 14 amino acids. The CDR3 loop is CASNLNGGRTEAFF. CDR3 DNA: TGTGCCAGTAACCTCAACGGGGGACGAACTGAAGCTTTCTTT.

In DNA, the CDR3 is TGTGCCATCAGTGAGTGGAGTGACGATGAGCAGTTCTTC. Its protein product is CAISEWSDDEQFF. The chain carries TRBV10-3 and TRBJ2-1; D not certain. V gave up 1 base and J gave up 8 bases, with 9 bases separating them. The germline CDR1 and CDR2 sequences are ENHRY and SYGVKD. This CDR3 contains 13 residues.

This clone was seen at least ten times. V gene TRBV5-6 combines with J gene TRBJ1-4; no definite D call. Germline CDR1 and CDR2: SGHDT and YYEEEE. This CDR3 has 15 residues. Trimming took off 6 bases at V and 4 bases at J, with 16 bases between the two ends. CDR3 nucleotide sequence: TGTGCCAGCACCACGAATGGGAAGGGTAATGAAAAACTGTTTTTT. Amino acid sequence: CASTTNGKGNEKLFF. Full variable domain (remainder filled in from reference TRBV5-6 and TRBJ1-4): DAGVTQSPTHLIKTRGQQVTLRCSPKSGHDTVSWYQQALGQGPQFIFQYYEEEERQRGNFPDRFSGHQFPNYSSELNVNALLLGDSALYLCASTTNGKGNEKLFFGSGTQLSVL.

The rearrangement links TRBV6-5 to TRBJ1-1; D is uncertain. Germline CDR1 is MNHEY and CDR2 is SVGAGI. V was shortened by 2 bases and J by 6 bases, with 4 bases between the two germline ends. This CDR3 has 11 amino acids. The CDR3 nucleotides are TGTGCCAGCAGTTACGGTCCTGAAGCTTTCTTT. Translating gives CASSYGPEAFF.

The gene calls are TRBV7-3 and TRBJ1-6, with D perhaps matching TRBD1 (5 bases). CDR3 length: 15 amino acids. CDR1 is SGHTA and CDR2 is FQGTGA in the germline V gene. The V gene lost 1 base and the J gene lost 9 bases, with 13 bases spanning the gap. This CDR3 is CASSLSGTTSSPLHF. For the CDR3, the DNA is TGTGCCAGCAGCTTAAGCGGGACGACCAGTTCACCCCTCCACTTT.

With respect to this clone: A read error may produce the germline difference seen at one junction end. CDR3 protein: CASSETVRSLLHF. The CDR3 region has the DNA TGTGCCAGCAGCGAGACAGTGCGCTCACTCCTCCACTTT. V usage is TRBV6-5 and J usage is TRBJ1-6; D perhaps matches TRBD1 (5 bases). This CDR3 region has 13 residues. Germline assignment: CDR1 MNHEY and CDR2 SVGAGI.

The V call is TRBV7-2, the J call TRBJ2-5; 12 bases align to TRBD2. The CDR3 is 16 amino acids. V was pared by 6 bases and J by 5 bases, with 10 bases of the junction left unmatched. In germline, CDR1 is SGHTA, CDR2 FQGNSA. CDR3: CASRGGLAGNLETQYF. CDR3 nucleotide sequence: TGTGCCAGCAGGGGAGGACTAGCGGGAAATCTGGAGACCCAGTACTTC. Using reference TRBV7-2 and TRBJ2-5 for the parts outside the CDR3, the full variable domain is GAGVSQSPSNKVTEKGKDVELRCDPISGHTALYWYRQSLGQGLEFLIYFQGNSAPDKSGLPSDRFSAERTGGSVSTLTIQRTQQEDSAVYLCASRGGLAGNLETQYFGPGTRLLVL.

This chain connects TRBV28 to TRBJ1-2; the match to TRBD1 covers 7 bases. With V trimmed by 9 bases and J by 7 bases, 8 bases remained unmatched. Germline loops: CDR1 MDHEN, CDR2 SYDVKM. The CDR3 is made up of 12 amino acids. In DNA, the CDR3 is TGTGCCAGTTCCGGGACAGTGGGTGGCTACACCTTC. Its translation: CASSGTVGGYTF.

The chain links TRBV7-2 to TRBJ1-2; D is unresolved. The length of the CDR3 is 14 residues. V was trimmed by 1 base and J by 7 bases, leaving 13 bases between them. Per germline, CDR1 SGHTA and CDR2 FQGNSA. CDR3 DNA: TGTGCCAGCAGCTTAGGCCTCCCTGATGGTGGCTACACCTTC. It yields the protein CASSLGLPDGGYTF. Supplemented by reference TRBV7-2 and TRBJ1-2, the full variable domain reads GAGVSQSPSNKVTEKGKDVELRCDPISGHTALYWYRQSLGQGLEFLIYFQGNSAPDKSGLPSDRFSAERTGGSVSTLTIQRTQQEDSAVYLCASSLGLPDGGYTFGSGTRLTVV.

CDR3 amino acids: CASSPISNQPQHF. CDR3 DNA sequence: TGTGCCAGCAGCCCGATTAGCAATCAGCCCCAGCATTTT. The V call is TRBV16, the J call TRBJ1-5; D not resolved. The CDR3 is 13 residues long. V was pared by 4 bases and J by 0 bases, with 4 bases between. Germline V lookup: CDR1 KGHSY, CDR2 FQNENV.

The rearrangement uses TRBV7-6 and TRBJ2-7, with D possibly TRBD1 on 6 matching bases. The germline gives CDR1 SGHVS, CDR2 FNYEAQ. CDR3 size: 14 residues. Trimming pared 1 base from V and 5 bases from J, leaving 12 bases between. The CDR3 nucleotides read TGTGCCAGCAGCTTAGATACAGGGCGGCACGAGCAGTACTTC. Its translation is CASSLDTGRHEQYF.

This clone has ten or more counts. This same CDR3 is encoded by further DNA sequences in the sample. The rearrangement uses TRBV6-5 and TRBJ2-7; 10 bases match TRBD1. The CDR3 length is 13 residues. J gave up 2 bases and V 8 bases, and 3 bases lay outside the gene matches. The germline V gene has CDR1 MNHEY and CDR2 SVGAGI. CDR3 sequence (DNA): TGTGCCAGCCGGGACAGGGGTCCCTACGAGCAGTACTTC. Its translation is CASRDRGPYEQYF.